Below are 23 T cell receptor beta chains sequenced from a single sample in a study of T cell responses to AZD1222 COVID-19 vaccine. TCRdb's copy holds only in-frame clones and misses some; the assay was immunoSEQ multiplex PCR. The repertoire holds under 200,000 clones, with 88% as singletons. This sample comprised peripheral blood, obtained 28 days after the second AZD1222 dose. Every receptor here comes from an adult who received the AZD1222 COVID-19 vaccine.

This clone was counted once. The chain couples TRBV4-3 to TRBJ2-7, with 11 bases identical to TRBD2. The trim removed 0 bases at V and 4 bases at J, leaving 11 bases unmatched. This CDR3 region has 18 residues. Germline values: CDR1 LGHNA, CDR2 YSLEER. CDR3 in DNA: TGCGCCAGCAGCCAAGAGTTGCGGCTAGCGGGAGGTCTGTACGAGCAGTACTTC. The encoded protein is CASSQELRLAGGLYEQYF.

The gene calls are TRBV6-2 or TRBV6-3 and TRBJ1-5; D gene uncertain. CDR1 is MNHEY and CDR2 is SVGEGT in the germline V gene. Between the trimmed V and J ends, which lost 2 bases and 3 bases, there was a span of 17 bases. The CDR3 length is 17 residues. The CDR3 DNA is TGTGCCAGCAGTTACCGAACGGGAGGACGTGACAATCAGCCCCAGCATTTT. It translates to CASSYRTGGRDNQPQHF.

This clone has a handful of counts. V and J are TRBV5-6 and TRBJ2-3; the D is unclear. The germline V and J ends were trimmed by 4 bases and 6 bases, with 12 bases remaining between them. This CDR3 is built from 13 residues. CDR1 and CDR2 from the germline V gene are SGHDT and YYEEEE. This chain's CDR3 is CASSPLFSDTQYF. Here the CDR3 DNA reads TGTGCCAGCAGCCCCCTGTTTTCCGATACGCAGTATTTT.

V and J are TRBV9 and TRBJ2-7, with 7 bases aligning to TRBD1. CDR1 is SGDLS and CDR2 is YYNGEE in the germline V gene. The V segment lost 3 bases and the J segment 1 base; nucleotides outside the gene matches: 4. The CDR3 runs to 14 residues. CDR3 in DNA: TGTGCCAGCAGCGCGGGGACAGTTTCCTACGAGCAGTACTTC. As protein: CASSAGTVSYEQYF.

The rearrangement joins TRBV7-3 to TRBJ2-3; TRBD1 matches 11 bases. This CDR3 comprises 16 residues. Germline V lookup: CDR1 SGHTA, CDR2 FQGTGA. After removal of 4 bases from V and 3 bases from J, the junction contained 6 bases not matched to a gene. CDR3 residues: CASSSRTGGGTDTQYF. The CDR3 DNA sequence: TGTGCCAGCAGCTCCCGGACAGGGGGCGGGACAGATACGCAGTATTTT.

The V and J genes are TRBV6-5 and TRBJ2-7; 7 bases agree with TRBD1. V was pared by 4 bases and J by 1 base, with 10 bases of the junction left unmatched. CDR3 length equals 16 residues. CDR1 is MNHEY, CDR2 SVGAGI, per germline. CDR3 residues: CASSFSGTAVSYEQYF. CDR3 DNA sequence: TGTGCCAGCAGTTTTTCCGGGACAGCCGTGTCCTACGAGCAGTACTTC.

This clone showed up just a few times. The chain uses TRBV7-2 and TRBJ1-4; 9 bases are a match to TRBD1. Germline CDR1 reads SGHTA; CDR2 reads FQGNSA. The CDR3 has 15 amino acids. Losses at the gene ends were 3 bases for V and 10 bases for J; bases not matched to a gene: 9. In DNA form, the CDR3 reads TGTGCCAGCAGCTTCCGACAGGGGGGGTTGGGAAAACTGTTTTTT. This gives the protein CASSFRQGGLGKLFF.

The chain joins TRBV4-3 to TRBJ1-1, with D tentatively TRBD1 (6 bases). Germline CDR1 is LGHNA and CDR2 is YSLEER. The V end was cut by 3 bases, the J end by 7 bases, with 15 bases between. The CDR3 is 14 amino acids. CDR3 sequence reads: CASSHVTGPYEAFF. DNA of the CDR3: TGCGCCAGCAGCCATGTAACAGGGCCGTATGAAGCTTTCTTT.

CDR3 amino acids: CASSLPSLYSHEQYF. CDR3 nucleotides: TGTGCCAGCAGTTTACCCTCACTCTATTCCCACGAGCAGTACTTC. The chain recombines TRBV28 with TRBJ2-7; D gene unclear. Germline loops: CDR1 MDHEN, CDR2 SYDVKM. V lost 2 bases and J lost 5, with 16 bases in between. This CDR3 comprises 15 residues.

Written as DNA, the CDR3 is TGTGCCAGCAGCTTAGAAGGCCTAGCGGGAGTGGAGCAGTACTTC. Encoded protein: CASSLEGLAGVEQYF. The J gene is TRBJ2-7, the V gene TRBV7-8, with TRBD2 matching over 10 bases. This CDR3 has 15 residues. With V trimmed by 1 base and J by 7 bases, 7 bases remained unmatched. Germline lookup yields CDR1 SGHVS and CDR2 FQNEAQ.

The chain uses TRBV24-1 and TRBJ2-2, with D possibly matching TRBD1 (6 bases). The CDR3 extends over 15 amino acids. Trimming took 9 bases from V and 5 from J, leaving 18 bases between them. In germline, CDR1 is KGHDR, CDR2 SFDVKD. Here the CDR3 reads CATEVPGARTGELFF. CDR3 DNA: TGTGCCACCGAGGTCCCAGGGGCTAGAACCGGGGAGCTGTTTTTT.

J is TRBJ2-1 and V is TRBV5-1; 8 nucleotides match TRBD2. Trimming cost V 1 base and J 3 bases; bases outside gene matches: 0. The CDR3 runs 14 residues. Germline assignment: CDR1 SGHRS and CDR2 YFSETQ. CDR3 sequence: CASSLSGSYNEQFF. As DNA, the CDR3 is TGCGCCAGCAGCTTGAGCGGGAGCTACAATGAGCAGTTCTTC. Full variable domain (missing parts from reference TRBV5-1 and TRBJ2-1): KAGVTQTPRYLIKTRGQQVTLSCSPISGHRSVSWYQQTPGQGLQFLFEYFSETQRNKGNFPGRFSGRQFSNSRSEMNVSTLELGDSALYLCASSLSGSYNEQFFGPGTRLTVL.

This chain connects TRBV6-4 to TRBJ1-2; a possible D gene is TRBD1 (5 bases). The CDR3 is 16 residues long. Germline V gene data show CDR1 as MRHNA and CDR2 as SNTAGT. The V end was cut by 0 bases, the J end by 4 bases, with 15 bases between. The CDR3 here is CASSDSNRGLSYGYTF. The CDR3 DNA sequence: TGTGCCAGCAGTGACTCGAATAGGGGTTTAAGCTATGGCTACACCTTC.

This chain connects TRBV19 to TRBJ2-2, with a weak D call TRBD2 (7 bases). CDR1 is LNHDA, CDR2 SQIVND, per germline (reference sequence). The CDR3 runs to 14 residues. V was cut by 8 bases and J by 2 bases, with 12 bases left in between. Here the CDR3 DNA reads TGTGCCAGTGGGGGAGGGGGAAACACCGGGGAGCTGTTTTTT. Translated, it gives CASGGGGNTGELFF.

About this clone: The final CDR3 position lacks the conserved phenylalanine or tryptophan, pointing to a likely read error. The limits of the CDR3 on the DNA are not certain, so only TCRdb's listed CDR3 is given. The rearrangement links TRBV6-1 to TRBJ1-5. The CDR3 comprises 16 residues, both ends counted. Germline V lookup: CDR1 MNHNS, CDR2 SASEGT. The CDR3 loop is CASSEVGGVQPQHWSP.

The chain combines TRBV3-1 (or the pseudogene TRBV3-2) with TRBJ1-5; 7 bases fit TRBD1. The germline CDR1 and CDR2 sequences are LGHDT and YNNKEL (reference sequence). J gave up 9 bases and V 1 base, and 6 bases lay outside the gene matches. The CDR3 extends over 14 amino acids. The DNA of the CDR3 is TGTGCCAGCAGCCAAGGGACAGGCCGGGGGCCCCAGCATTTT. Translating gives CASSQGTGRGPQHF.

The J gene is TRBJ2-3, the V gene TRBV7-6; TRBD2 might be the D (6 bases). The CDR3 consists of 15 residues. Germline V CDR1 and CDR2: SGHVS, FNYEAQ. The germline V and J ends were trimmed by 2 bases and 3 bases, with 12 bases remaining between them. Here the CDR3 reads CASSLRAGRTDTQYF. As DNA, the CDR3 is TGTGCCAGCAGCTTAAGGGCGGGAAGAACAGATACGCAGTATTTT.

With respect to this clone: Additional DNA sequences in this sample encode the identical CDR3. The chain has TRBV12-3 or TRBV12-4 and TRBJ1-2, with 9 positions matching TRBD1. Trimming at V came to 7 bases and at J to 8 bases, leaving 8 bases not matched to a gene. CDR3 length equals 13 residues. CDR3 amino acids: CASTRTGGRGYTF. For the CDR3, the DNA is TGTGCCAGCACCCGTACAGGGGGCAGAGGCTACACCTTC.

The CDR3 sequence is CASSLGLAGGSQETQYF. CDR3 nucleotide sequence: TGTGCCAGCAGTTTGGGGCTAGCGGGAGGGAGCCAAGAGACCCAGTACTTC. V usage is TRBV27 and J usage is TRBJ2-5, with TRBD2 matching over 12 bases. Trimming took 3 bases from V and 1 from J; bases not matched to a gene: 6. This CDR3 comprises 17 residues. Germline-derived CDR1 and CDR2 are MNHEY and SMNVEV (reference sequence).

V usage is TRBV2 and J usage is TRBJ1-4; 8 positions match TRBD1. Per germline, CDR1 SNHLY and CDR2 FYNNEI. CDR3 length equals 15 residues. The trim removed 5 bases at V and 7 bases at J, leaving 9 bases unmatched. The CDR3 region has the DNA TGTGCCAGCAGTTATAACAGGGGGGCTCGTGAAAAACTGTTTTTT. The encoded protein is CASSYNRGAREKLFF.

DNA for the CDR3: TGTGCCAGCACCCCAGGGGGGGTGAACACTGAAGCTTTCTTT. Protein: CASTPGGVNTEAFF. The chain recombines TRBV28 with TRBJ1-1; 7 nucleotides align to TRBD1. Unmatched junction bases numbered 5, after V lost 7 bases and J lost 0 bases. The CDR3 contains 14 residues. The V gene's germline CDR1 is MDHEN and CDR2 SYDVKM.

The chain employs TRBV28 and TRBJ2-1; D gene uncertain. CDR1 and CDR2 from the germline V gene are MDHEN and SYDVKM. The CDR3 has 11 residues. Between the trimmed V and J ends, which lost 7 bases and 8 bases, there was a span of 9 bases. The CDR3, as DNA: TGTGCCAGCACGAGCAACTATGAGCAGTTCTTC. This gives the protein CASTSNYEQFF.

The genes are TRBV29-1 and TRBJ1-2; D perhaps matches TRBD1 (5 bases). V was clipped by 6 bases and J by 4 bases, with 15 bases between them. Germline V gene data show CDR1 as SQVTM and CDR2 as ANQGSEA. The CDR3 runs to 13 residues. This CDR3 is CSVAGGGTYGYTF. The CDR3 nucleotides are TGCAGCGTCGCAGGCGGGGGGACCTATGGCTACACCTTC.